The clone carrying this T cell receptor (beta chain) was seen a handful of times. The antigen remains unidentified. This sample is drawn from a study of T cell responses to AZD1222 COVID-19 vaccine. V was shortened by 0 bases and J by 7 bases, with 20 bases between the two germline ends. In germline, CDR1 is SGHRS, CDR2 YFSETQ. The CDR3 extends over 17 amino acids. General study points: Close to half of spike-specific TCRs reportedly recognize unmutated variant regions. Just 5 to 7 AZD1222 recipients were seropositive at baseline. Sampling captured repertoires only after the peak T cell response.

The repertoire was sequenced with immunoSEQ multiplex PCR; TCRdb's copy has only in-frame clones and lacks some. The sample contains around 130,000 clones, roughly 86% of which appear only once. This clonotype was obtained from an adult in good health. Sequenced here: peripheral blood, sampled on day 0 of AZD1222 vaccination. The V call is TRBV5-1, the J call TRBJ2-1; D not certain. CDR3 in DNA: TGCGCCAGCAGCTTGGTCCTTTGGCGGCCCTTGGGTAATGAGCAGTTCTTC. It encodes CASSLVLWRPLGNEQFF.